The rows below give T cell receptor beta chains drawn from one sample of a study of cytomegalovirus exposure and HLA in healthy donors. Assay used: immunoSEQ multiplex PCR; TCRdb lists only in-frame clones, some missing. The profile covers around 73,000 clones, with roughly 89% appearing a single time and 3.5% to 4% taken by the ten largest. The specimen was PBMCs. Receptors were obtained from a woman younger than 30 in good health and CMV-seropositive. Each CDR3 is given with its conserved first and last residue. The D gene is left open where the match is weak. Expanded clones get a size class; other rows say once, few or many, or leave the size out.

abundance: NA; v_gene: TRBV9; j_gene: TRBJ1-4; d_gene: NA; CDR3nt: TGTGCCAGCAGCTTGATACAGGGTGAACTGTTTTTT; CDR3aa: CASSLIQGELFF
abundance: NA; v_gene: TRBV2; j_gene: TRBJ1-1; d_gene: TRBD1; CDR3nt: TGTGCCAGCAGCGGACAGGGCCCCACTGAAGCTTTCTTT; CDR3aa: CASSGQGPTEAFF
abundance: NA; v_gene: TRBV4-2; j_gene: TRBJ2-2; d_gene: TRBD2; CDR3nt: TGTGCCAGCAGCCACTCCGGGACTAGCGGGACGACCGGGGAGCTGTTTTTT; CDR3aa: CASSHSGTSGTTGELFF
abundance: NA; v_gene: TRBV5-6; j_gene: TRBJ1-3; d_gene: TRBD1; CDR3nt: TGTGCCAGCAGCTTTGGACAGGGGGGGAACACCATATATTTT; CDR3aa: CASSFGQGGNTIYF
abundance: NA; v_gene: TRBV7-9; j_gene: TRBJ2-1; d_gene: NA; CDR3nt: TGTGCCAGCAGCTTAGGACGTCAGGGCAATGAGCAGTTCTTC; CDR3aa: CASSLGRQGNEQFF
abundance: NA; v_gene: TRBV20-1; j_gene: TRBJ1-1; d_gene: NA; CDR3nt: TGCAGTGCTAGAAGCCTGATTGAAGCTTTCTTT; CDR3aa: CSARSLIEAFF
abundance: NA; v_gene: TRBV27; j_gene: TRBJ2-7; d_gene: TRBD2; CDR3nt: TGTGCCAGCAGGGGGGGACTAGGGCGTTACGAGCAGTACTTC; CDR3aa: CASRGGLGRYEQYF
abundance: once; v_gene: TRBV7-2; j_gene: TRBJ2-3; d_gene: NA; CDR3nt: TGTGCCAGCAGCTTAGCAGGGCGCGGGGTTCGTACAGATACGCAGTATTTT; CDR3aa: CASSLAGRGVRTDTQYF
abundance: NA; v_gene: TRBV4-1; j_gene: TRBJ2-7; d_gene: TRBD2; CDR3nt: TGCGCCAGCAGCCTTCAGAGGGTACTATTGGGGGGGGCCTACGAGCAGTACTTC; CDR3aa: CASSLQRVLLGGAYEQYF
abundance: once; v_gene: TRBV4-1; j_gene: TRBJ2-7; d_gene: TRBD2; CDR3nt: TGCGCCAGCAGCTCTAGTGGGGGACTACCCGTAACCTACGAGCAGTACTTC; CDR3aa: CASSSSGGLPVTYEQYF
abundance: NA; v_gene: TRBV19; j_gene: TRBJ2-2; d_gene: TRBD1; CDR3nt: TGTGCCAGTACCAGAGGTGACAGGGAGACCGGGGAGCTGTTTTTT; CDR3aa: CASTRGDRETGELFF
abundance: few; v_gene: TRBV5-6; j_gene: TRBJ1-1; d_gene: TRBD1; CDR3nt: TGTGCCAGCAGGAAAACAGGGGTCTTGATGAACACTGAAGCTTTCTTT; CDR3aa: CASRKTGVLMNTEAFF
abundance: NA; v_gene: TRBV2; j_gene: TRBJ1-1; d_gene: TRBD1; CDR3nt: TGTGCCAGCAGCCCAGGGGACAGGGTAGTGTCTGAAGCTTTCTTT; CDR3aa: CASSPGDRVVSEAFF
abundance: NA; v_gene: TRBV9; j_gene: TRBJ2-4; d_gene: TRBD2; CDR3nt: TGTGCCAGCAGCGTAGGGGGGACTATTAAGTACTTC; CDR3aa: CASSVGGTIKYF
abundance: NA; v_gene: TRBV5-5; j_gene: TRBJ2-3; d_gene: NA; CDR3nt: TGTGCCAGCAGCGGGGCGGACGCAGATTTTACAGATACGCAGTATTTT; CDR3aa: CASSGADADFTDTQYF
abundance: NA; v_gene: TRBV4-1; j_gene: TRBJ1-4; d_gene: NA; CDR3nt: TGCGCCAGCAGCCGGAATATTGGGGAGGGGGAAAAACTGTTTTTT; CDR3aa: CASSRNIGEGEKLFF
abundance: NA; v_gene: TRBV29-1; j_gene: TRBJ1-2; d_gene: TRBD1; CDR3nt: TGCAGCGTTGCTCATTCTGGAGGACAGGGGGCCGGCACCTTC; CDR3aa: CSVAHSGGQGAGTF
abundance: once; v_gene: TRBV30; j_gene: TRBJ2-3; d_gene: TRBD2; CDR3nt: TGTGCCTGCTCCCAGAAGCGGGGGGGCACAGATACGCAGTATTTT; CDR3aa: CACSQKRGGTDTQYF
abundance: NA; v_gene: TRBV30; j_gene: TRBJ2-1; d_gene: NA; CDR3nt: TGTGCCTGGGGGCCCCCTCGGAATGAGCAGTTCTTC; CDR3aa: CAWGPPRNEQFF
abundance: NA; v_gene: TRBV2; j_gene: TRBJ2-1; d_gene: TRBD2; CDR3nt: TGTGCCAGCGGGCTATTAGGGACTAGCGGGGGGCACAATGAGCAGTTCTTC; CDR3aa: CASGLLGTSGGHNEQFF
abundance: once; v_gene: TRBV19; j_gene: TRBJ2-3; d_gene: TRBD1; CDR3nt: TGTGCCAGTAGTATAAGAGACAGGGTTGAAGATACGCAGTATTTT; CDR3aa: CASSIRDRVEDTQYF
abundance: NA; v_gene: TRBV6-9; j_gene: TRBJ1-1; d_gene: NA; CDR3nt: TGTGCCAGCAGTTACGGGGGGAACACTGAAGCTTTCTTT; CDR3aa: CASSYGGNTEAFF
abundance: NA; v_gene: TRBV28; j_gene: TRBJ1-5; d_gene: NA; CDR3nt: TGTGCCAGCAGTTCCGGGAGACGGGGTAGCAATCAGCCCCAGCATTTT; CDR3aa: CASSSGRRGSNQPQHF
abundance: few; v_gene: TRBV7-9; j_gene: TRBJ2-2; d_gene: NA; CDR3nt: TGTGCCAGCAGCTTAGGTCTTGGCGGCACCGGGGAGCTGTTTTTT; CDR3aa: CASSLGLGGTGELFF
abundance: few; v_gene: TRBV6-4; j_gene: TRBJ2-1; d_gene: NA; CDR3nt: TGTGCCAGCAGTGACTCGATACAGGGAAATGAGCAGTTCTTC; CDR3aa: CASSDSIQGNEQFF
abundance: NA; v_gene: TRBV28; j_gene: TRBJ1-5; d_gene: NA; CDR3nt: TGTGCCAGCAGACAGGGAAACAATCGGCCCCAGCATTTT; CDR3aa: CASRQGNNRPQHF
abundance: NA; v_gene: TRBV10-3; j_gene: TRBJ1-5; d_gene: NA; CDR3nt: TGTGCCATAAACGGGGGTAGCAATCAGCCCCAGCATTTT; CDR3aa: CAINGGSNQPQHF
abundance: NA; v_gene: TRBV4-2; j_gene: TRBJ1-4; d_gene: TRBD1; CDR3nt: TGTGCCAGCAGCCAAGATGGTTTCAGGGGGGCCGAAAAACTGTTTTTT; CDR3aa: CASSQDGFRGAEKLFF
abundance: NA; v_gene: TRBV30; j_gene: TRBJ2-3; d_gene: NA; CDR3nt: TGTGCCTGGAGTGTGTGGGCAAGCACAGATACGCAGTATTTT; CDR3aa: CAWSVWASTDTQYF